This T cell receptor beta chain was identified in a study of cytomegalovirus exposure and HLA in healthy donors. Trimming removed 1 base from V and 5 bases from J; junction bases left unmatched: 13. The CDR3 length is 18 residues. Findings of the study overall: Most TCR sequences were seen very rarely across donors, but some public TCRs occurred in many. An analysis that came later showed most CMV-associated TCR beta chains appearing HLA-restricted. As was reported, the classifier diagnosed cytomegalovirus status with high specificity and sensitivity. Earlier findings revealed that most TCR beta V segments proved productive either about 87% or about 30% of the time.

Researchers ran the PCR with 60 Vbeta and 13 Jbeta primers. Assay used: immunoSEQ multiplex PCR; TCRdb lists only in-frame clones, some missing. The sample includes some 200,000 clones, around nine tenths of them seen just once. About this clone: Its target is unknown.

This sequence joins TRBV5-3 and TRBJ1-4; 8 nucleotides line up with TRBD1. TRBV5-3 is flagged as an ORF with uncertain function. The receptor's source is a woman under 30 in good health and CMV-seronegative. Input material: PBMCs. CDR3 nucleotides: TGTGCCAGAAGCTTGACGAGACAGGGGCCAATCCGAAATGAAAAACTGTTTTTT. Protein sequence: CARSLTRQGPIRNEKLFF.